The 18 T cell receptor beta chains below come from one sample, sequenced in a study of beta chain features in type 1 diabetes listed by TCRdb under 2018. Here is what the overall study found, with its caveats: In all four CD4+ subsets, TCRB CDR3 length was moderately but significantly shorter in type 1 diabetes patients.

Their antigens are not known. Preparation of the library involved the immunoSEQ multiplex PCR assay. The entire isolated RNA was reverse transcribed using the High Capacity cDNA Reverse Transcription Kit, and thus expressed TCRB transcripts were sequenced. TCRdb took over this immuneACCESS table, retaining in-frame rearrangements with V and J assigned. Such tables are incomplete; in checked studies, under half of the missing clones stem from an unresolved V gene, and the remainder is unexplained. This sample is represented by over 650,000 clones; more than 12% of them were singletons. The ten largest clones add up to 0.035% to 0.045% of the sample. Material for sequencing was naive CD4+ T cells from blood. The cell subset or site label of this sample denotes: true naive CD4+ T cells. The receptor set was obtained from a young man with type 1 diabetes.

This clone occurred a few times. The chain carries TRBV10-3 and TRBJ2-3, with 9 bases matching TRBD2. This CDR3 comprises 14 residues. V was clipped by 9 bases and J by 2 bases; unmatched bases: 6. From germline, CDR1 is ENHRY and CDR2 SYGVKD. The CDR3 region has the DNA TGTGCCATACTAGCGGGCCTCGACACAGATACGCAGTATTTT. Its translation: CAILAGLDTDTQYF.

CDR3 region: CASSSALGGASTEAFF. The CDR3, as DNA: TGTGCCAGCAGCTCAGCCCTCGGCGGGGCTTCCACTGAAGCTTTCTTT. J is TRBJ1-1 and V is TRBV7-9; perhaps TRBD1 as D (5 bases). V lost 4 bases to trimming and J lost 4 bases, with 19 bases between them. CDR1 and CDR2 from the germline V gene are SEHNR and FQNEAQ (reference sequence). This CDR3 contains 16 residues.

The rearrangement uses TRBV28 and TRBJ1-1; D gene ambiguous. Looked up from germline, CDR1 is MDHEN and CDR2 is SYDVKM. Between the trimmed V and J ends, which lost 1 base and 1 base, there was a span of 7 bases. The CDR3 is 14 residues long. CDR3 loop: CASSLSTPNTEAFF. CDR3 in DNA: TGTGCCAGCAGTTTATCCACGCCGAACACTGAAGCTTTCTTT.

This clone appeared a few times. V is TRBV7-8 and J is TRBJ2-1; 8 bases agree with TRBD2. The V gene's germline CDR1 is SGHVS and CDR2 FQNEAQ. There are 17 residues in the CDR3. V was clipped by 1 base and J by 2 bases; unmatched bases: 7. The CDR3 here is CASSLVWRGAAYNEQFF. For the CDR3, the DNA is TGTGCCAGCAGCTTAGTTTGGCGGGGGGCGGCCTACAATGAGCAGTTCTTC. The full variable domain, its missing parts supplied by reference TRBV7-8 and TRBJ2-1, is GAGVSQSPRYKVAKRGQDVALRCDPISGHVSLFWYQQALGQGPEFLTYFQNEAQLDKSGLPSDRFFAERPEGSVSTLKIQRTQQEDSAVYLCASSLVWRGAAYNEQFFGPGTRLTVL.

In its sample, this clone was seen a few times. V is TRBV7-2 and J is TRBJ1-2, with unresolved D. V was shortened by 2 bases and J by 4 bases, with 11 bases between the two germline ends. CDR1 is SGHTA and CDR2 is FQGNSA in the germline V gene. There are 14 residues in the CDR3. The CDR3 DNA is TGTGCCAGCAGCTTAACCGGCTCAAGCTATGGCTACACCTTC. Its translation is CASSLTGSSYGYTF.

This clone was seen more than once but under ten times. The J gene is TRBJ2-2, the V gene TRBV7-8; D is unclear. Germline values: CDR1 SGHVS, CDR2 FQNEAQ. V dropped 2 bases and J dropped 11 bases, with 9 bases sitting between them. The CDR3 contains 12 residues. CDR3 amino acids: CASSLYRVELFF. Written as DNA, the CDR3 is TGTGCCAGCAGCTTATACCGGGTCGAGCTGTTTTTT.

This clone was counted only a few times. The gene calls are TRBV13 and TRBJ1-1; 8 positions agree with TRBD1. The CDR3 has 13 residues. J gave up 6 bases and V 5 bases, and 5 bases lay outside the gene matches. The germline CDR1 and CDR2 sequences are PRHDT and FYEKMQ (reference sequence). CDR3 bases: TGTGCCAGCAGCCAGAACAGGGGGTCTGAAGCTTTCTTT. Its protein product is CASSQNRGSEAFF.

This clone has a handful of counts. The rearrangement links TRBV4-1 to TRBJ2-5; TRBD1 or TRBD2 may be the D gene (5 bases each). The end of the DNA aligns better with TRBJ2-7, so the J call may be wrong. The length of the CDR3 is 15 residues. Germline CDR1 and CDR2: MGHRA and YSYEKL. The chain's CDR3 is CASSQDGREQGEQYF. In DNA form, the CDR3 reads TGCGCCAGCAGCCAAGACGGCAGGGAGCAAGGCGAGCAGTACTTC.

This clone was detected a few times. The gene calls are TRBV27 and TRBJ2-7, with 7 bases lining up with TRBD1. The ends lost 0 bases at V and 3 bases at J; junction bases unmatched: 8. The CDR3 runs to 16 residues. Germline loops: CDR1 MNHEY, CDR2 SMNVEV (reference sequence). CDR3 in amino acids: CASSLSGDRYSYEQYF. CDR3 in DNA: TGTGCCAGCAGTTTATCTGGGGACAGATACAGCTACGAGCAGTACTTC.

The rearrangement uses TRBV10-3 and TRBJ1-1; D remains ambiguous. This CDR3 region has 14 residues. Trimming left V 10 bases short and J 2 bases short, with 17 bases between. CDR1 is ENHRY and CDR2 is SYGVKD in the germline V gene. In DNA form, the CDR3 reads TGTGCCAGCAGCCCGGGGTCAGTTAACACTGAAGCTTTCTTT. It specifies CASSPGSVNTEAFF.

For the CDR3, the DNA is TGTGCCAGCAGCCTCCAGGGCCCAGTCGAAAAACTGTTTTTT. It translates to CASSLQGPVEKLFF. The chain is built from TRBV6-6 and TRBJ1-4; TRBD1 might be the D (5 bases). From germline, CDR1 is MNHNY and CDR2 SVGAGI (reference sequence). The CDR3 has 14 amino acids. Trimming cost V 6 bases and J 8 bases, with 16 bases left between them.

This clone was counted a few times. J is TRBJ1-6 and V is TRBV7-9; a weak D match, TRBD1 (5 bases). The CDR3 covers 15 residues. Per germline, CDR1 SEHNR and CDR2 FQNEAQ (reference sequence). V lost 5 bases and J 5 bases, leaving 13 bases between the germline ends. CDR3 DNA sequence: TGTGCCAGCAGCCCAGCGGGGGGAGATAATTCACCCCTCCACTTT. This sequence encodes CASSPAGGDNSPLHF.

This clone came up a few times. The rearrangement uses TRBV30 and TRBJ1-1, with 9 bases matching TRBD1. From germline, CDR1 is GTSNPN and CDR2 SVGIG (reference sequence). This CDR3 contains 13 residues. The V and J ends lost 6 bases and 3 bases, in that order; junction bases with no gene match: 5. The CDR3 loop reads CACLGQGDTEAFF. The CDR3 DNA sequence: TGTGCCTGCCTGGGACAGGGCGACACTGAAGCTTTCTTT.

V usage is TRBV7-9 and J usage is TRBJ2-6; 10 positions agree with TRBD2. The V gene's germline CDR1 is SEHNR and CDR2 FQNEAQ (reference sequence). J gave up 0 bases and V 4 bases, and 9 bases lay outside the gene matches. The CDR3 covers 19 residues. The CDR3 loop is CASSSILAGAISGANVLTF. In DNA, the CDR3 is TGTGCCAGCAGCTCAATCCTAGCGGGGGCTATCTCTGGGGCCAACGTCCTGACTTTC.

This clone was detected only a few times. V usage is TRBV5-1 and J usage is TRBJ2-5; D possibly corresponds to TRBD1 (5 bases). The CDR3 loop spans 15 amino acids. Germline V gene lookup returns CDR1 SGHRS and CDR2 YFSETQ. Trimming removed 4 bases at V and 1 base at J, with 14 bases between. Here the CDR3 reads CASSRITGSQETQYF. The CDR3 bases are TGCGCCAGCAGCCGGATAACAGGTTCCCAAGAGACCCAGTACTTC.

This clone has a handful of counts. The CDR3, as DNA: TGTGCCAGCAAGGAGAGGGGGGTTCAGTACTTC. Translation gives CASKERGVQYF. The rearrangement joins TRBV7-2 to TRBJ2-4; D could derive from TRBD1 or TRBD2 (6 bases each). There are 11 residues in the CDR3. V lost 7 bases to trimming and J lost 11 bases, with 12 bases between them. Germline values: CDR1 SGHTA, CDR2 FQGNSA.

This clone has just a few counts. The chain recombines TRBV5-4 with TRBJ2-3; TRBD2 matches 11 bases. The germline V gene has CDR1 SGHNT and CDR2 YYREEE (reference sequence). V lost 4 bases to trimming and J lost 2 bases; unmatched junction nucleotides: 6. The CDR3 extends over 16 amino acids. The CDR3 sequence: CASSLYSGGATDTQYF. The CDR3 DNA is TGTGCCAGCAGCCTCTATAGCGGGGGGGCCACAGATACGCAGTATTTT.

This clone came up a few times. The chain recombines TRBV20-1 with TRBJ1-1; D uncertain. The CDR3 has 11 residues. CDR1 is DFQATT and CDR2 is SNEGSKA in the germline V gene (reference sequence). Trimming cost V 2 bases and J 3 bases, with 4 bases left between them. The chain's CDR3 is CSARQDTEAFF. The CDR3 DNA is TGCAGTGCTAGACAGGACACTGAAGCTTTCTTT.